This entry lists 3 T cell receptor beta chains sequenced from one sample in a study of blood T cell repertoires in COVID-19. Assay used: immunoSEQ multiplex PCR; TCRdb lists only in-frame clones, some missing. The data contain some 330,000 clones, 65% to 90% of them singletons. Sequenced input: PBMCs or T cells enriched from blood (not recorded which). The receptors were gathered from a man aged 25 to 40 who had recovered from COVID-19.

V and J are TRBV19 and TRBJ1-1, with a possible D match to TRBD1 (5 bases). The germline V gene has CDR1 LNHDA and CDR2 SQIVND (reference sequence). This CDR3 spans 13 amino acids. V lost 4 bases and J lost 5, with 11 bases in between. CDR3 bases: TGTGCCAGTAGTAAAGAGGGGCGGACTGAAGCTTTCTTT. This codes for CASSKEGRTEAFF.

The genes are TRBV10-2 and TRBJ2-5, with 10 nucleotides matching TRBD1. This CDR3 spans 13 amino acids. V lost 8 bases to trimming and J lost 4 bases; unmatched junction nucleotides: 4. Germline V gene data show CDR1 as WSHSY and CDR2 as SAAADI. In DNA, the CDR3 is TGCGCCAGCCGACAGGGGGCGTTAGAGACCCAGTACTTC. This codes for CASRQGALETQYF.

This clone was counted only a few times. Other DNA variants within this sample encode the same CDR3. J is TRBJ2-7 and V is TRBV11-2; 9 bases align to TRBD1. Germline V gene sequence: CDR1 SGHAT, CDR2 FQNNGV. The CDR3 length is 14 residues. Trimming cost V 1 base and J 4 bases; bases outside gene matches: 2. The CDR3 region has the DNA TGTGCCAGCAGCTTAGGGACAGGGGCGTACGAGCAGTACTTC. This codes for CASSLGTGAYEQYF.